The rows below give T cell receptor beta chains drawn from one sample of a study of cytomegalovirus exposure and HLA in healthy donors. TCRdb keeps only in-frame clones here, not all; method: immunoSEQ multiplex PCR. This table has about 140,000 clones, roughly two thirds appearing once. Sequencing was done on a sample of PBMCs. All receptors derive from a male donor in good health and CMV-seronegative. CDR3s include the opening cysteine and the closing phenylalanine or tryptophan. Each record gives: CDR3 protein, CDR3 DNA, D gene, J gene, V gene, clone size. The D gene is left open where the match is weak. The listing skips clone size in some rows; elsewhere it reads once, few, many or a size class.

CASSLGPNSPLHF,TGTGCCAGCAGCTTGGGTCCTAACTCACCCCTCCACTTT,NA,TRBJ1-6,TRBV5-4,few
CASSTGFDGYTF,TGTGCCAGCAGTACAGGGTTCGATGGCTACACCTTC,NA,TRBJ1-2,TRBV27,NA
CASSGRASQGIETQYF,TGCGCCAGCAGTGGACGCGCCTCGCAGGGGATAGAGACCCAGTACTTC,NA,TRBJ2-5,TRBV10-2,NA
CASSGTSGGGGTQYF,TGTGCCAGCAGTGGTACTAGCGGGGGGGGTGGGACCCAGTACTTC,TRBD2,TRBJ2-5,TRBV2,NA
CASSDTDRGRTGELFF,TGTGCCAGCAGCGATACGGACAGGGGAAGAACCGGGGAGCTGTTTTTT,TRBD1,TRBJ2-2,TRBV7-6,NA
CASSEQIYNSPLHF,TGTGCCAGCAGTGAACAGATCTATAATTCACCCCTCCACTTT,NA,TRBJ1-6,TRBV6-4,NA
CASSGQGPFGYGYTF,TGTGCCAGTTCGGGACAGGGACCGTTCGGCTATGGCTACACCTTC,TRBD1,TRBJ1-2,TRBV28,NA
CASSLVDAGGWYEQYF,TGTGCCAGCAGCTTAGTAGACGCGGGGGGATGGTACGAGCAGTACTTC,TRBD2,TRBJ2-7,TRBV11-2,NA
CASSLSWGGAVYEQYF,TGTGCCAGCAGTTTAAGTTGGGGGGGTGCCGTATACGAGCAGTACTTC,TRBD2,TRBJ2-7,TRBV27,few
CASSTPGSGTEAFF,TGCGCCAGCAGCACACCGGGGTCGGGGACTGAAGCTTTCTTT,NA,TRBJ1-1,TRBV5-1,NA
CASSPQRSPPYEQYF,TGTGCCAGCAGCCCACAAAGGAGTCCCCCCTACGAGCAGTACTTC,NA,TRBJ2-7,TRBV9,NA
CASTIAGFPNEQFF,TGTGCCAGCACAATAGCGGGGTTTCCTAATGAGCAGTTCTTC,TRBD2,TRBJ2-1,TRBV28,few
CASGHAVEQYF,TGTGCCAGCGGCCATGCTGTCGAGCAGTACTTC,NA,TRBJ2-7,TRBV5-6,few
CAWNRDTEQFF,TGTGCCTGGAACAGGGATACTGAGCAGTTCTTC,NA,TRBJ2-1,TRBV30,NA
CASSSRQGENTGELFF,TGTGCTAGCAGCTCCCGACAGGGAGAGAACACCGGGGAGCTGTTTTTT,TRBD1,TRBJ2-2,TRBV7-7,few
CASSFGTGVGNEQFF,TGTGCCAGCAGCTTTGGGACAGGGGTAGGGAATGAGCAGTTCTTC,TRBD1,TRBJ2-1,TRBV7-9,NA
CASSPRNTGNSMFF,TGTGCCAGCAGTCCCCGCAATACAGGGAATAGCATGTTTTTT,NA,TRBJ2-2,TRBV28,NA
CASSSTRADTGGGCNQPQHF,TGTGCCAGCAGCTCCACCCGGGCTGATACAGGGGGAGGGTGCAATCAGCCCCAGCATTTT,TRBD1,TRBJ1-5,TRBV7-3,NA
CASSPKSSSYNEQFF,TGCGCCAGCAGCCCGAAATCTAGCTCCTACAATGAGCAGTTCTTC,NA,TRBJ2-1,TRBV4-1,few
CATSRGHSTNSPLHF,TGTGCCACCAGCAGAGGGCACAGCACTAATTCACCCCTCCACTTT,NA,TRBJ1-6,TRBV15,once
CASRWVPGPLRGSGEQFF,TGTGCCAGCAGATGGGTCCCCGGGCCGCTACGCGGGTCGGGTGAGCAGTTCTTC,NA,TRBJ2-1,TRBV27,once
CASRPSKQGSTGQPQHF,TGTGCCAGTAGGCCTTCTAAACAGGGGAGTACAGGACAGCCCCAGCATTTT,TRBD1,TRBJ1-5,TRBV19,NA
CSVEDRGGTYEQYF,TGCAGCGTTGAAGATCGTGGCGGAACCTACGAGCAGTACTTC,NA,TRBJ2-7,TRBV29-1,NA
CASSRDRTGSYYEQYF,TGCGCCAGCAGCCGAGATCGAACCGGGAGTTACTACGAGCAGTACTTC,NA,TRBJ2-7,TRBV4-3,NA
CASSLSLYGQADTQETQYF,TGTGCCAGCAGCTTAAGTCTCTATGGACAGGCGGACACCCAAGAGACCCAGTACTTC,TRBD1,TRBJ2-5,TRBV7-8,NA
CASSTQGGQGFNQPQHF,TGTGCCAGCTCAACCCAAGGGGGACAGGGTTTTAATCAGCCCCAGCATTTT,TRBD1,TRBJ1-5,TRBV18,NA
CASGLTVGQRGGYTF,TGTGCTAGTGGTTTGACCGTGGGACAAAGAGGTGGCTACACCTTC,NA,TRBJ1-2,TRBV12-5,NA
CASRSTGGGSGANVLTF,TGTGCCAGCAGGTCGACAGGGGGCGGCTCTGGGGCCAACGTCCTGACTTTC,TRBD1,TRBJ2-6,TRBV28,NA
CASSRLADTQYF,TGTGCCAGCAGCCGCCTCGCGGATACGCAGTATTTT,NA,TRBJ2-3,TRBV5-4,NA
CASSPGTGSNSPLHF,TGTGCCAGCAGCCCTGGGACAGGGTCCAATTCACCCCTCCACTTT,TRBD1,TRBJ1-6,TRBV6-5,NA
CSVWKGRDTEAFF,TGCAGCGTTTGGAAGGGGAGGGACACTGAAGCTTTCTTT,NA,TRBJ1-1,TRBV29-1,once
CATSRDDWQGETQYF,TGTGCCACCAGCAGAGATGATTGGCAGGGAGAGACCCAGTACTTC,NA,TRBJ2-5,TRBV15,NA
CATIKQGSVNEQYF,TGTGCCACCATAAAACAGGGGAGTGTCAACGAGCAGTACTTC,TRBD1,TRBJ2-7,TRBV28,NA
CASSPFRGPTNTEAFF,TGTGCCAGCTCACCATTCAGGGGACCCACGAACACTGAAGCTTTCTTT,NA,TRBJ1-1,TRBV18,NA
CSVTSGVITGELFF,TGCAGCGTAACTAGCGGGGTGATAACCGGGGAGCTGTTTTTT,TRBD2,TRBJ2-2,TRBV29-1,NA
CASSITSGRNTGELFF,TGTGCCAGCAGCATAACTAGCGGCCGGAACACCGGGGAGCTGTTTTTT,TRBD2,TRBJ2-2,TRBV9,NA
CASSFTGASGEKLFF,TGCGCCAGCAGCTTCACAGGGGCTTCTGGTGAAAAACTGTTTTTT,TRBD1,TRBJ1-4,TRBV5-1,NA